This T cell receptor (beta chain) comes out of a study of blood T cell repertoires in COVID-19. Study-level information: Some COVID-19 samples were acute and others convalescent; all came from the United States, Italy and Spain. The analysed material was cDNA or gDNA that came from T cells, B-cell-depleted T cells, or PBMCs.

In the source study's methods: Amplifying reference gene primers gave estimates of nucleated cell counts. Only in-frame clones appear in the TCRdb table, and some are missing; sequencing was by immunoSEQ multiplex PCR. V and J calls and clone size come straight from that table; D and trimming were deduced from the DNA. The table shows about 150,000 clones, with roughly 85% occurring only once. This CDR3 region has 15 residues. From germline, CDR1 is SGHRS and CDR2 YFSETQ. V was trimmed by 4 bases and J by 6 bases, leaving 14 bases between them. Sequenced material: peripheral blood. The TCR sequence derives from a woman aged 55-75 years with COVID-19, enrolled during active disease. This chain links TRBV5-1 with TRBJ1-6, with D possibly matching TRBD1 (6 bases). The CDR3 coding sequence is TGCGCCAGCAGCAGAACACAGGGCCCTAATTCACCCCTCCACTTT. Amino acids: CASSRTQGPNSPLHF.